A selection of T cell receptor beta chains follows, all from one sample in a study of human T cells and chemical hapten exposure. TCRdb reprocessed the RACE reads via MiXCR and lists one record per CDR3 protein. The sample shows hundreds of thousands of distinct CDR3 sequences, over 6% of them seen only once. The sequencing here drew on whole blood, taken in connection with sensitization to the hapten diphenylcyclopropenone (DPC). These receptors originate from a woman between 18 and 29 years old with alopecia areata. Some clones in this sample may be carry-over from other donors' samples. The CDR3 runs from the conserved cysteine through the conserved F or W. The order of the fields is J gene, V gene, CDR3 protein.

j_call: TRBJ2-4; v_call: TRBV4-3; cdr3_aa: CASSQELGSRGNIQYF
j_call: TRBJ2-1; v_call: TRBV4-1; cdr3_aa: CASSPGLAGYNEQFF
j_call: TRBJ2-6; v_call: TRBV21-1; cdr3_aa: CASTRDRAAGANVLTF
j_call: TRBJ2-3; v_call: TRBV29-1; cdr3_aa: CSVVGVSYTDTQYF
j_call: TRBJ1-2; v_call: TRBV12-3/TRBV12-4; cdr3_aa: CASSLTRGDYGYTF
j_call: TRBJ2-3; v_call: TRBV4-1; cdr3_aa: CASSQSTVGTDTQYF
j_call: TRBJ2-1; v_call: TRBV10-3; cdr3_aa: CASSSTSGGADEQFF
j_call: TRBJ1-4; v_call: TRBV6-5; cdr3_aa: CASSPLPRTSGEKLFF
j_call: TRBJ2-2; v_call: TRBV5-1; cdr3_aa: CASSFLLANTGELFF
j_call: TRBJ1-2; v_call: TRBV6-5; cdr3_aa: CASSYSGPGASDGYTF
j_call: TRBJ2-3; v_call: TRBV7-2; cdr3_aa: CASSEQGVGTDTQYF
j_call: TRBJ1-2; v_call: TRBV6-6; cdr3_aa: CASRPTTGGYGYTF
j_call: TRBJ2-7; v_call: TRBV3-1; cdr3_aa: CASSRLDRPYEQYF